A single T cell receptor (beta chain) is shown here with its context. This entry is derived from a study of shared clonotypes between healthy human individuals. The V gene lost 6 bases and the J gene lost 3 bases, with 12 bases spanning the gap. The CDR3 contains 14 residues. Germline-derived CDR1 and CDR2 are SNHLY and FYNNEI. Assay used: immunoSEQ multiplex PCR; TCRdb lists only in-frame clones, some missing. The data hold about 1.4 million clones, with 95% to 97% observed a single time. The sequence was obtained from a man aged 25-40 years in good health. V is TRBV2 and J is TRBJ1-5, with D unresolved. Material: naive CD4+ T cells sorted from blood. Subset in this sample: CD45RA+ positively selected. CDR3 region: CASRTGWTNQPQHF. The CDR3 nucleotides read TGTGCCAGCAGGACGGGATGGACCAATCAGCCCCAGCATTTT.